The 24 T cell receptor beta chains below were found in one sample sequenced in a study of T cells in Graves' hyperthyroidism and ophthalmopathy. Researchers took RNA transcripts and amplified the TCR beta CDR3 regions from them. First-round RT-PCR targeting the TCR CDR3 was performed with the HTBI primer set. A single record per CDR3 protein comes from TCRdb applying MiXCR to the multiplex PCR reads. The sample includes nearly 600,000 distinct CDR3 sequences, around 14% of them seen just once. The sequencing input was blood. The receptors were gathered from a woman in her thirties with Graves' hyperthyroidism that later progressed to Graves' ophthalmopathy.

In its sample, this clonotype was seen many times. The rearrangement links TRBV6-6 to TRBJ2-1; D tentatively reads TRBD1 or TRBD2 (6 bases each). CDR3 length equals 17 residues. Per the germline V gene, CDR1 is MNHNY and CDR2 is SVGAGI (reference sequence). Trimming shortened V by 2 bases and J by 0 bases, and 14 bases separated the two germline ends. CDR3 nucleotide sequence: TGTGCCAGCAGTTACGAGGTCGGAGGGGGCTCCTACAATGAGCAGTTCTTC. It specifies CASSYEVGGGSYNEQFF.

In its sample, this clonotype was seen a few times. The rearrangement links TRBV29-1 to TRBJ1-1; TRBD1 matches 7 bases. V lost 2 bases and J lost 4; bases outside the gene matches: 7. Per the germline V gene, CDR1 is SQVTM and CDR2 is ANQGSEA. The CDR3 sequence is 14 residues long. CDR3 in amino acids: CSVEISAGGTEAFF. CDR3 nucleotides: TGCAGCGTTGAAATCTCGGCAGGGGGCACTGAAGCTTTCTTT.

This chain connects TRBV30 to TRBJ1-1; D might be TRBD1 (5 bases). Looked up from germline, CDR1 is GTSNPN and CDR2 is SVGIG (reference sequence). The CDR3 covers 16 residues. Trimming took off 3 bases at V and 3 bases at J, with 20 bases between the two ends. DNA of the CDR3: TGTGCCTGGAGGCGAAGCGGAGCCCGGGGGTACACTGAAGCTTTCTTT. As protein: CAWRRSGARGYTEAFF.

V usage is TRBV6-1 and J usage is TRBJ1-6; 10 bases line up with TRBD1. The CDR3 sequence is 13 residues long. Trimming cost V 8 bases and J 8 bases; bases outside gene matches: 3. Germline loops: CDR1 MNHNS, CDR2 SASEGT. CDR3 in amino acids: CASRDRGDSPLHF. As DNA, the CDR3 is TGTGCCAGCCGGGACAGGGGTGATTCACCCCTCCACTTT.

There are a few counts of this clonotype. The chain has TRBV27 and TRBJ1-2; D possibly corresponds to TRBD1 (5 bases). Trimming shortened V by 3 bases and J by 4 bases, and 9 bases separated the two germline ends. Germline values: CDR1 MNHEY, CDR2 SMNVEV (reference sequence). This CDR3 is 13 amino acids long. CDR3 bases: TGTGCCAGCAGTTTTTTGGGGGGCTATGGCTACACCTTC. This codes for CASSFLGGYGYTF.

This clonotype came up a few times. This may be a read error: a much more frequent sequence differs by one nucleotide. The gene calls are TRBV6-1 and TRBJ2-3, with unresolved D. Germline values: CDR1 MNHNS, CDR2 SASEGT. V gave up 2 bases and J gave up 5 bases, with 5 bases separating them. The CDR3 runs 12 residues. The CDR3 DNA reads TGTGCCAGCAGTGAAACGGTAGATACGCAGTATTTT. It yields the protein CASSETVDTQYF.

This chain links TRBV9 with TRBJ2-1; a possible D gene is TRBD1 (5 bases). Germline loops: CDR1 SGDLS, CDR2 YYNGEE. This CDR3 comprises 16 residues. Trimming removed 0 bases from V and 2 bases from J, with 12 bases in between. For the CDR3, the DNA is TGTGCCAGCAGCGTAGAAGGGGTGTGGCCCTACAATGAGCAGTTCTTC. Its translation is CASSVEGVWPYNEQFF.

This clonotype showed up many times. This chain joins TRBV7-9 and TRBJ2-1; D is unclear. Germline CDR1 reads SEHNR; CDR2 reads FQNEAQ (reference sequence). The germline V and J ends were trimmed by 6 bases and 4 bases, with 10 bases remaining between them. CDR3 length: 13 residues. The CDR3 DNA sequence: TGTGCCAGCAGTACCGGGCCTTACAATGAGCAGTTCTTC. Amino acid sequence: CASSTGPYNEQFF.

At least ten counts were recorded for this clonotype. The chain employs TRBV7-9 and TRBJ1-2; a weak D match, TRBD1 (6 bases). The CDR3 length is 15 residues. V was trimmed by 2 bases and J by 0 bases, leaving 10 bases between them. Germline CDR1 is SEHNR and CDR2 is FQNEAQ (reference sequence). Written as DNA, the CDR3 is TGTGCCAGCAGCTTACCGGACAGTGCTAACTATGGCTACACCTTC. This encodes CASSLPDSANYGYTF.

This sequence joins TRBV9 and TRBJ1-3; D might be TRBD1 (5 bases). V was pared by 4 bases and J by 4 bases, with 21 bases between. Germline loops: CDR1 SGDLS, CDR2 YYNGEE. This CDR3 is built from 17 residues. The CDR3 loop is CASSPRLGTIGGNTIYF. The CDR3 region has the DNA TGTGCCAGCAGCCCCCGGTTAGGGACGATCGGAGGAAACACCATATATTTT.

This clonotype was observed many times. This rearrangement joins TRBV18 to TRBJ2-1; D unresolved. V lost 3 bases, J lost 6 bases, and 24 bases lay in between. CDR3 size: 18 residues. Per the germline V gene, CDR1 is KGHSH and CDR2 is LQKENI. The CDR3 is CASSPRPAGDLPGNEQFF. CDR3 in DNA: TGTGCCAGCTCACCTCGCCCCGCTGGAGACTTGCCAGGCAATGAGCAGTTCTTC.

Ten or more counts support this clonotype. Written as DNA, the CDR3 is TGTGCCAGCAGCTCTGGGACAACACAGGGCGAGACCCAGTACTTC. Amino acid sequence: CASSSGTTQGETQYF. The rearrangement links TRBV5-8 to TRBJ2-5; TRBD1 is a possible D gene (6 bases). Germline V gives CDR1 SGHTS, CDR2 YDEGEE. The CDR3 length is 15 residues. V dropped 3 bases and J dropped 5 bases, with 17 bases sitting between them.

This clonotype was recorded many times. This chain uses TRBV30 with TRBJ2-5; D remains unclear. The germline V gene encodes CDR1 GTSNPN and CDR2 SVGIG (reference sequence). V was trimmed by 0 bases and J by 2 bases, leaving 7 bases between them. This CDR3 has 13 residues. For the CDR3, the DNA is TGTGCCTGGAGTGTAGCGTTTCAAGAGACCCAGTACTTC. Protein: CAWSVAFQETQYF.

The sample holds many counts of this clonotype. The gene calls are TRBV20-1 and TRBJ2-3, with 7 nucleotides matching TRBD1. CDR3 length equals 16 residues. CDR1 and CDR2 from the germline V gene are DFQATT and SNEGSKA (reference sequence). V shed 0 bases, J shed 4 bases, and the junction held 10 bases outside the gene matches. The CDR3 DNA reads as TGCAGTGCTAGAGATCGAGAGGGGGCAAGGGCAGATACGCAGTATTTT. Protein product: CSARDREGARADTQYF.

This clonotype was observed many times. The chain uses TRBV12-3 or TRBV12-4 and TRBJ1-4; 7 positions match TRBD1. Unmatched junction bases numbered 8, after V lost 6 bases and J lost 7 bases. The CDR3 loop spans 14 amino acids. The DNA for the CDR3 is TGTGCCAGCAGCCAGGACAGGTGGGGTGAAAAACTGTTTTTT. Amino acids: CASSQDRWGEKLFF.

This clonotype was recorded many times. The CDR3 region has the DNA TGTGCCTGGAGTCCGGGCCTACGTTGGAATGAGCAGTTCTTC. It translates to CAWSPGLRWNEQFF. V and J are TRBV30 and TRBJ2-1, with no clear D. This CDR3 is 14 amino acids long. Germline V gene data show CDR1 as GTSNPN and CDR2 as SVGIG (reference sequence). Trimming stripped 2 bases from V and 7 bases from J, with 15 bases between.

This clonotype was counted ten times or more. The chain recombines TRBV19 with TRBJ1-1; D gene ambiguous. This CDR3 has 17 amino acids. The V end lost 3 bases, the J end lost 4 bases, and 21 bases lay between the germline ends. Germline V gives CDR1 LNHDA, CDR2 SQIVND (reference sequence). CDR3 DNA: TGTGCCAGTAGTATGCCGAAAGGGCTCGCTGTGGGCACTGAAGCTTTCTTT. It yields the protein CASSMPKGLAVGTEAFF.

This clonotype was observed many times. This chain joins TRBV27 and TRBJ2-1; 8 bases align to TRBD1. Germline values: CDR1 MNHEY, CDR2 SMNVEV (reference sequence). This CDR3 region has 15 residues. V shed 5 bases and J 9 bases; nucleotides not matched to a gene: 12. The CDR3 nucleotides are TGTGCCAGCAGTCCCACAAGACAGGGGTCAGCTGAGCAGTTCTTC. It translates to CASSPTRQGSAEQFF.

The chain joins TRBV7-2 to TRBJ2-1; D remains ambiguous. With 5 bases removed from V and 7 bases from J, the gap between germline ends came to 18 bases. Per germline, CDR1 SGHTA and CDR2 FQGNSA. The CDR3 extends over 15 amino acids. The DNA for the CDR3 is TGTGCCAGCAGCCCCCCTTTGGGCCAGTCGAATGAGCAGTTCTTC. Amino acid sequence: CASSPPLGQSNEQFF. Based on the CDR3 plus reference TRBV7-2 and TRBJ2-1, the full variable domain is GAGVSQSPSNKVTEKGKDVELRCDPISGHTALYWYRQSLGQGLEFLIYFQGNSAPDKSGLPSDRFSAERTGGSVSTLTIQRTQQEDSAVYLCASSPPLGQSNEQFFGPGTRLTVL.

The table lists this clonotype with many counts. The CDR3: CASSAQGQPQHF. For the CDR3, the DNA is TGTGCCAGCAGCGCACAGGGTCAGCCCCAGCATTTT. The V and J genes are TRBV3-1 and TRBJ1-5, with D maybe TRBD1 (6 bases). Germline CDR1 LGHDT, CDR2 YNNKEL (reference sequence). The V end was cut by 5 bases, the J end by 6 bases, with 8 bases between. CDR3 length: 12 residues.

This clonotype was found a few times. The rearrangement joins TRBV20-1 to TRBJ1-3, with D possibly TRBD1 on 5 matching bases. V gave up 2 bases and J gave up 0 bases, with 17 bases separating them. Germline V gene sequence: CDR1 DFQATT, CDR2 SNEGSKA (reference sequence). CDR3 length equals 17 residues. The CDR3 spells CSARSDRGILSGNTIYF. As DNA, the CDR3 is TGCAGTGCTAGATCTGATCGGGGGATCCTCTCTGGAAACACCATATATTTT.

This clonotype was recorded a few times. The V gene is TRBV9, the J gene TRBJ1-5, with D perhaps TRBD1 (5 bases). Germline values: CDR1 SGDLS, CDR2 YYNGEE. Trimming cost V 2 bases and J 3 bases, with 12 bases left between them. This CDR3 is 15 amino acids long. The CDR3 sequence: CASSVDGGVNQPQHF. The DNA of the CDR3 is TGTGCCAGCAGCGTTGACGGAGGGGTCAATCAGCCCCAGCATTTT.

The table lists this clonotype with a few counts. The CDR3 region is CASSSTGGINIQYF. The CDR3 DNA follows: TGTGCCAGTAGTTCGACAGGGGGCATTAACATTCAGTACTTC. The chain recombines TRBV19 with TRBJ2-4, with 10 nucleotides matching TRBD1. CDR1 and CDR2 from the germline V gene are LNHDA and SQIVND (reference sequence). CDR3 length: 14 residues. V lost 5 bases, J lost 7 bases, and 5 bases stayed unmatched. Full variable domain (remainder filled in from reference TRBV19 and TRBJ2-4): DGGITQSPKYLFRKEGQNVTLSCEQNLNHDAMYWYRQDPGQGLRLIYYSQIVNDFQKGDIAEGYSVSREKKESFPLTVTSAQKNPTAFYLCASSSTGGINIQYFGAGTRLSVL.

This clonotype showed up many times. J is TRBJ1-6 and V is TRBV7-2; possible D gene TRBD1, 5 bases. The CDR3 length is 15 residues. Trimming removed 5 bases from V and 7 bases from J, with 15 bases in between. Per germline, CDR1 SGHTA and CDR2 FQGNSA. The CDR3 reads CASSQYRGANSPLHF. Here the CDR3 DNA reads TGTGCCAGCAGCCAGTATCGGGGCGCGAATTCACCCCTCCACTTT.